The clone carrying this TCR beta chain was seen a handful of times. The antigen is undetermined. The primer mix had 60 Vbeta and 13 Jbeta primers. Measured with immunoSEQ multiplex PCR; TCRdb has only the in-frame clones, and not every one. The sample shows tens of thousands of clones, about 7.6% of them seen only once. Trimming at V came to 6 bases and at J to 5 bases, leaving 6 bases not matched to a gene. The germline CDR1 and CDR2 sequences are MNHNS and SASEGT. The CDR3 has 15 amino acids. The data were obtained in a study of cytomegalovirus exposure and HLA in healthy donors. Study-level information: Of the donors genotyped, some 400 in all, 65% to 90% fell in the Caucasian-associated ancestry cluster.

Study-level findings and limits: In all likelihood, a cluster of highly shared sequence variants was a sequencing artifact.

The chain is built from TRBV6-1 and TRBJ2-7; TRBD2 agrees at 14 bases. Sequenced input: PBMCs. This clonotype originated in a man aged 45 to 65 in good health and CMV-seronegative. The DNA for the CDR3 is TGTGCCAGCAGAACGGGGACTAGCGGGAGCCACGAGCAGTACTTC. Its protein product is CASRTGTSGSHEQYF.